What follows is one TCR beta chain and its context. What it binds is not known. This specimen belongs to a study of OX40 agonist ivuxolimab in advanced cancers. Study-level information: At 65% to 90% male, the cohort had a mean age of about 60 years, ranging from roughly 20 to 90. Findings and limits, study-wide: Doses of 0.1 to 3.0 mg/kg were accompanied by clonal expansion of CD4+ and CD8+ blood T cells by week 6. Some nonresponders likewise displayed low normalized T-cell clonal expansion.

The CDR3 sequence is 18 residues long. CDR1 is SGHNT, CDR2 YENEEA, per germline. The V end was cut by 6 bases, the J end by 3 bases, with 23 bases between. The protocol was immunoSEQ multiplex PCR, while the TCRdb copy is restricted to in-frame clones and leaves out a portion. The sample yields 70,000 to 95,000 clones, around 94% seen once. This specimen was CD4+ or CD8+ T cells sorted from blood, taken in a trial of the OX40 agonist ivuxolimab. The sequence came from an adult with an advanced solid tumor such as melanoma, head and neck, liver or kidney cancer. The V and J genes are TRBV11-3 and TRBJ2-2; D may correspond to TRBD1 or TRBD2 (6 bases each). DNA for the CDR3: TGTGCCAGCAGTTACACAGCCCTCGGGGGCGGTCACACCGGGGAGCTGTTTTTT. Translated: CASSYTALGGGHTGELFF.